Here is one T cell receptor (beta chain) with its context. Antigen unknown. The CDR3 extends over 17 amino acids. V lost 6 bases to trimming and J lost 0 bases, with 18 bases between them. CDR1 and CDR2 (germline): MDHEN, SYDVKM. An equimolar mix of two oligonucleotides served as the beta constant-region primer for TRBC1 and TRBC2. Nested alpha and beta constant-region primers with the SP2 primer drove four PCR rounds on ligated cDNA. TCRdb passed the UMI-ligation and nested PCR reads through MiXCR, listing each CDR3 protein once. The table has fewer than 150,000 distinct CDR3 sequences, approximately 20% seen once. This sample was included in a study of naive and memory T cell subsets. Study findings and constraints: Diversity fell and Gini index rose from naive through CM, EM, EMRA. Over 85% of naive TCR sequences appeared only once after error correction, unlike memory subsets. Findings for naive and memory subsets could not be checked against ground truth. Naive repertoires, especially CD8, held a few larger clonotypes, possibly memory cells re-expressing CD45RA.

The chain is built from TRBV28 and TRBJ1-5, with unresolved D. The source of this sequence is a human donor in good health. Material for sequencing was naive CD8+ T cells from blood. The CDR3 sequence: CASSPLWAANSNQPQHF. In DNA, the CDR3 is TGTGCCAGCAGCCCCCTTTGGGCAGCAAATAGCAATCAGCCCCAGCATTTT. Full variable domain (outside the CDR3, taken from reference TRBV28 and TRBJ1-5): DVKVTQSSRYLVKRTGEKVFLECVQDMDHENMFWYRQDPGLGLRLIYFSYDVKMKEKGDIPEGYSVSREKKERFSLILESASTNQTSMYLCASSPLWAANSNQPQHFGDGTRLSIL.